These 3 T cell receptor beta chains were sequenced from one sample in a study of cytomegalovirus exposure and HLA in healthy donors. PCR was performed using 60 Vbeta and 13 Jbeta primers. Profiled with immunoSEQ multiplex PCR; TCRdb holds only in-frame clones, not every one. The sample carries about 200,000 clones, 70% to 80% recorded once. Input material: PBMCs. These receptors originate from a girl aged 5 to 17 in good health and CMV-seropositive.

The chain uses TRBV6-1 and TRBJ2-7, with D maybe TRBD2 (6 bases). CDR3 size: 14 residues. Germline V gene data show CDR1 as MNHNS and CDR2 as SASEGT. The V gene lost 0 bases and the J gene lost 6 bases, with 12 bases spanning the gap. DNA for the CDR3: TGTGCCAGCAGTGAAGCGAGTCCTAGCGTCGAGCAGTACTTC. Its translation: CASSEASPSVEQYF.

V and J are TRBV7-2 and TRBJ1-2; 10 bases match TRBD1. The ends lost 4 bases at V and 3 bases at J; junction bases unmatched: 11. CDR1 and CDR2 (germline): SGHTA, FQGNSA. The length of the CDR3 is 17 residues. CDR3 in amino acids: CASSWGQGYAVYYGYTF. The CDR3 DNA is TGTGCCAGCAGCTGGGGACAGGGGTACGCTGTATACTATGGCTACACCTTC. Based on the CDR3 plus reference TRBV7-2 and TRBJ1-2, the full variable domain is GAGVSQSPSNKVTEKGKDVELRCDPISGHTALYWYRQSLGQGLEFLIYFQGNSAPDKSGLPSDRFSAERTGGSVSTLTIQRTQQEDSAVYLCASSWGQGYAVYYGYTFGSGTRLTVV.

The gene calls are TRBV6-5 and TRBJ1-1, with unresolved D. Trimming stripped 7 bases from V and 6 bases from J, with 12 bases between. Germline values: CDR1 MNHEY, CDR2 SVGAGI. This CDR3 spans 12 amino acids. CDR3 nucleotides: TGTGCCAGCAACGCCGGACTTCCTGAAGCTTTCTTT. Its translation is CASNAGLPEAFF.